The entry below describes one T cell receptor (beta chain). This entry belongs to a study of blood T cell repertoires in COVID-19. Data came from immunoSEQ multiplex PCR; TCRdb stores just in-frame clones and leaves some out. The table includes about 190,000 clones, 78% detected once. The CDR3 runs to 13 residues. Unmatched junction bases numbered 2, after V lost 5 bases and J lost 9 bases. In germline, CDR1 is KGHSH, CDR2 LQKENI. Participant age was roughly 18 to 89 years, and participants resided in 25 or so US areas. Cohort assignment relied on participant-reported clinical history. This TCR derives from a woman in her forties or fifties who had recovered from COVID-19. Source material: PBMCs or T cells enriched from blood (not recorded which). This chain links TRBV18 with TRBJ1-6; 9 bases match TRBD1. CDR3 sequence: CASSTGGVSPLHF. DNA of the CDR3: TGTGCCAGCTCAACAGGGGGCGTTTCACCCCTCCACTTT.